This record covers a single T cell receptor beta chain. The antigen remains unidentified. The authors prepared the TCRbeta library with unique molecular identifiers. Via MiXCR, TCRdb re-called the PCR reads, giving one row per CDR3 protein. The repertoire holds about 1,000,000 distinct CDR3 sequences, roughly 29% seen once, with over 25% in the top ten. The data derive from a study of T-cell reconstitution after alpha-beta-depleted transplantation in children. The CDR3 covers 14 residues. Germline V lookup: CDR1 SGHRS, CDR2 YFSETQ. V lost 1 base to trimming and J lost 6 bases; unmatched junction nucleotides: 6. General study findings and limits: The main origin of T-cell counts and diversity one year after transplant was newly produced T cells. Expanded clones from the graft, numbering several hundred, reportedly supplied alpha-beta T cells about two months after transplant.

V gene TRBV5-1 combines with J gene TRBJ1-2, with 7 bases aligning to TRBD1. Sequencing used PBMCs, mostly from graft donor cells, obtained 360 days after TCRalphabeta/CD19-depleted stem cell transplant. The sequence derives from a boy under three years old who had a stem cell transplant for SCID, so the T cells may come from the graft donor. The CDR3 loop is CASSLLQGTNGYTF. The CDR3 DNA is TGCGCCAGCAGCTTGCTACAGGGGACAAATGGCTACACCTTC.